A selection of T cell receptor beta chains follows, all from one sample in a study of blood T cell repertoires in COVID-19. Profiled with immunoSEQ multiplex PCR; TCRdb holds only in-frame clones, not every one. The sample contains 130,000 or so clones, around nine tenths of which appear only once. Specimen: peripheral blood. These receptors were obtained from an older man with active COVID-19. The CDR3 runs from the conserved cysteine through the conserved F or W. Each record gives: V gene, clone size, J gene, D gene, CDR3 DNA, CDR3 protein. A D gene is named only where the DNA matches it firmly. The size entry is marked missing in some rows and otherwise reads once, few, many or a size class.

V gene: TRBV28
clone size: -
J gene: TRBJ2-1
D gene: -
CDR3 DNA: TGTGCCAGCAGTCAAGCTGGGAGCTCCTACAATGAGCAGTTCTTC
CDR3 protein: CASSQAGSSYNEQFF

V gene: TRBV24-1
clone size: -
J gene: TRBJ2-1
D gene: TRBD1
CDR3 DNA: TGTGCCACCAGCGGGGACAGGGCGAGCTCCTACAATGAGCAGTTCTTC
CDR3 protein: CATSGDRASSYNEQFF

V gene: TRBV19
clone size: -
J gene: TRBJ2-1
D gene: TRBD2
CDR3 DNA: TGTGCCAGTAGTATAGCCCGGACTAGCGGGAGAGGGGGCTACTACAATGAGCAGTTCTTC
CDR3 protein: CASSIARTSGRGGYYNEQFF

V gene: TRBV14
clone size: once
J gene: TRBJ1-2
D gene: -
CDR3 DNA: TGTGCCAGCAGCCCCAGTGGCGTCAGGATTAACTATGGCTACACCTTC
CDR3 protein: CASSPSGVRINYGYTF

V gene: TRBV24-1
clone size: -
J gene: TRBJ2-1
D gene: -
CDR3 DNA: TGTGCCACCAGTCGAACCAGGGGTAGCTCCTACAATGAGCAGTTCTTC
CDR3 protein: CATSRTRGSSYNEQFF

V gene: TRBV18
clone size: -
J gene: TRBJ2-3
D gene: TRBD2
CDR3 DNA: TGTGCCAGCTCAAAGGGAGCGGGAGGAAACACAGATACGCAGTATTTT
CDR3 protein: CASSKGAGGNTDTQYF

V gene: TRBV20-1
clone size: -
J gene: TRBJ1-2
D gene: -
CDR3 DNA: TGCAGTGCTAGTCTCCTCGGCCCTAAAGGGGATGGCTACACCTTC
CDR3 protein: CSASLLGPKGDGYTF

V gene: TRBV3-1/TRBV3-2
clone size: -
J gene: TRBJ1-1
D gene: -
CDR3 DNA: TGTGCCGGCAGCCAGGGAAGGAGGGCGGTGGACACTGAAGCTTTCTTT
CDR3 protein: CAGSQGRRAVDTEAFF

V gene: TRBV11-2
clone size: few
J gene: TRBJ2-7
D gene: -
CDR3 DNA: TGTGCCAGCAGCTGGAGCGGAGGGGCCTACGAGCAGTACTTC
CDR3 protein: CASSWSGGAYEQYF

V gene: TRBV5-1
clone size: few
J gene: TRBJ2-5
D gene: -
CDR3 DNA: TGCGCCAGCAGCTCCTGGGCGGAGGGAGAGACCCAGTACTTC
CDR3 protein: CASSSWAEGETQYF

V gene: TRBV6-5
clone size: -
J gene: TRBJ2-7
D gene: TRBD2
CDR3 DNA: TGTGCCAGCAGTTATGGTGGACTAGCGGGATTCGAGCAGTACTTC
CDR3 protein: CASSYGGLAGFEQYF

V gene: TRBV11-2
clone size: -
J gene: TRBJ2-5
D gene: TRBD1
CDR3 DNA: TGTGCCAGCAGCCAAACTCTGGACAGGGGGCAGACCCAGTACTTC
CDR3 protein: CASSQTLDRGQTQYF

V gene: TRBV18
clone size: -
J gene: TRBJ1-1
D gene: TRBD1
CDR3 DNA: TGTGCCAGCTCACCACCGTCCAGGGGGGCGAATGAAGCTTTCTTT
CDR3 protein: CASSPPSRGANEAFF

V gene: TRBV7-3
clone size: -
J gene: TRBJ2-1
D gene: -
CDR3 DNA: TGTGCCAGCAGCTTAAGCGACCGAGGGAATGAGCAGTTCTTC
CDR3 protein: CASSLSDRGNEQFF

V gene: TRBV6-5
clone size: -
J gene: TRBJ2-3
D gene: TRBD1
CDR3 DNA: TGTGCCAGCAGTCGGGACAGGGGGCAAGATACGCAGTATTTT
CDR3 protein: CASSRDRGQDTQYF

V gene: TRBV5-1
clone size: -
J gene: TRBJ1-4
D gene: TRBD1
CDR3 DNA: TGCGCCAGCAGCTTGGCAGGGGGCGACTCTAATGAAAAACTGTTTTTT
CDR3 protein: CASSLAGGDSNEKLFF

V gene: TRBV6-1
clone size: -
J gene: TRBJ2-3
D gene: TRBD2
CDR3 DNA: TGTGCCAGCAGTGTGGGGGGAGGTGGCGGGAGACCAGATACGCAGTATTTT
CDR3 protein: CASSVGGGGGRPDTQYF

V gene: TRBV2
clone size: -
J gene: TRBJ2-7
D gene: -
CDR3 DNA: TGTGCCAGCAAGGGAGGCCTGACCTCCTACGAGCAGTACTTC
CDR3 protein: CASKGGLTSYEQYF

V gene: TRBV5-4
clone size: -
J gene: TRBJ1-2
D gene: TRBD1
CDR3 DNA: TGTGCCAGCAGCTTACCGACAGGGAGATCTTATGGCTACACCTTC
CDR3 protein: CASSLPTGRSYGYTF

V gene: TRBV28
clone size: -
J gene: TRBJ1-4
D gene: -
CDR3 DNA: TGTGCCAGCTCAAGGGGGTTGAGTGAAAAACTGTTTTTT
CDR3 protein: CASSRGLSEKLFF

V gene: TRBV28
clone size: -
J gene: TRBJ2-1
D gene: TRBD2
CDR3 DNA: TGTGCCAGCAGTTTACCGGGACTAGCGGGCCACAATGAGCAGTTCTTC
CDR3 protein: CASSLPGLAGHNEQFF

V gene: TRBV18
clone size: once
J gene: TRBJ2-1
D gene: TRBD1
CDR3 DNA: TGTGCCAGCTCACCCGGACAGGGGGCATATAATGAGCAGTTCTTC
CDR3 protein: CASSPGQGAYNEQFF

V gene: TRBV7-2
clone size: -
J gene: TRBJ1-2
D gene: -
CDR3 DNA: TGTGCCAGCAGCCCGCCGGGCCGCCCCGGGGATGGCTACACCTTC
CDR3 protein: CASSPPGRPGDGYTF

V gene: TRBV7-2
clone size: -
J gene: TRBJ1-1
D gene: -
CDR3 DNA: TGTGCCAGCCGCCCCGGGGGTCCAGGCACTGAAGCTTTCTTT
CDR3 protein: CASRPGGPGTEAFF

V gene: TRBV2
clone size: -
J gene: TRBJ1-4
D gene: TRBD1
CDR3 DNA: TGTGCCACTAGTCGTTCGGACAGGGCCGAAAAACTGTTTTTT
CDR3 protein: CATSRSDRAEKLFF

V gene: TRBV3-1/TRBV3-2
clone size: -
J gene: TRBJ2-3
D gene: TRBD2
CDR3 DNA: TGTGCCAGCAGCCAATGGGGGACTAGCGGGAGGAGGAGAGGAGATACGCAGTATTTT
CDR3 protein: CASSQWGTSGRRRGDTQYF

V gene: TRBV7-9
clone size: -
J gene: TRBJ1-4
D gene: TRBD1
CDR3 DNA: TGTGCCAGCAGCCCCGAGGGGACAGCTAATAATGAAAAACTGTTTTTT
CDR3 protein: CASSPEGTANNEKLFF

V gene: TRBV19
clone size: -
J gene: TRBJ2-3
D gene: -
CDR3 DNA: TGTGCCAGTAGCCTCGGAGACCTGGGCACAGATACGCAGTATTTT
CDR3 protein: CASSLGDLGTDTQYF

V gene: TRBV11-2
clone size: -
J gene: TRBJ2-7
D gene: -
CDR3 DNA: TGTGCCAGCAGTCCCCGGCCGGCGGGGTCCTACGAGCAGTACTTC
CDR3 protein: CASSPRPAGSYEQYF

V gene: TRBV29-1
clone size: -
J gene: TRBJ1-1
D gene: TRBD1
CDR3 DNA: TGCAGCGTTGACAGGGGGCTGAACACTGAAGCTTTCTTT
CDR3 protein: CSVDRGLNTEAFF

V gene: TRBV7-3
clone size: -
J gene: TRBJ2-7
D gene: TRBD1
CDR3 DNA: TGTGCCAGCAGCTTAGGACAGGGGGCGCCCTTCGAGCAGTACTTC
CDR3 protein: CASSLGQGAPFEQYF

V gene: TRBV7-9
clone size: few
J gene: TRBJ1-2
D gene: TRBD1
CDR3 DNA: TGTGCCAGCAGCTCCGGGACAGAGGGCGTCGGCACCTTC
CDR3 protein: CASSSGTEGVGTF

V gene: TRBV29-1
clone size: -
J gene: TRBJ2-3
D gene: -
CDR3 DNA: TGCAGCGTTGATGAGAGAGATACGCAGTATTTT
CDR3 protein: CSVDERDTQYF

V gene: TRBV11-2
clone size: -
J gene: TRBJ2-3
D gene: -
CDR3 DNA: TGTGCCAGCAGCTTAACGCAACGGTACACAGATACGCAGTATTTT
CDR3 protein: CASSLTQRYTDTQYF

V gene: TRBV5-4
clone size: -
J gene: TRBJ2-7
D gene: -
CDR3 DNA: TGTGCCAGCAGCTTGCCCGGGAGCTCCTACGAGCAGTACTTC
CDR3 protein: CASSLPGSSYEQYF

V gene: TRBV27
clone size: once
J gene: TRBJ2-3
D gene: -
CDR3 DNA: TGTGCCAGCAGTCCCTATAGCACAGATACGCAGTATTTT
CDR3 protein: CASSPYSTDTQYF

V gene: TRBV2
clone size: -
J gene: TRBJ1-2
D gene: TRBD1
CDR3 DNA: TGTGCCAGCAGTGCCCAGGGGGATTTCTATGGCTACACCTTC
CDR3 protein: CASSAQGDFYGYTF

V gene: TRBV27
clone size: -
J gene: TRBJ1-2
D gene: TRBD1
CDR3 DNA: TGTGCCAGCAGTTTCACAGGGGTTCGGGGCTACACCTTC
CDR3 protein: CASSFTGVRGYTF

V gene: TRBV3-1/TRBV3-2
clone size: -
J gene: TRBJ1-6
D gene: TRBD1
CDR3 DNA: TGTGCCAGCAGCTTAGGACAGGGGGTCTCACCCCTCCACTTT
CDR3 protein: CASSLGQGVSPLHF

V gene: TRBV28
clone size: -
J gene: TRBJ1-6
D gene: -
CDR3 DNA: TGTGCCAGCAGCCCTGACATCTCCTATAATTCACCCCTCCACTTT
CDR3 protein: CASSPDISYNSPLHF

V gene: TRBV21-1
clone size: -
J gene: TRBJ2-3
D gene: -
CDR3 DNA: TGTGCCAGCACTGTGACTAGCGGGAGCACAGATACGCAGTATTTT
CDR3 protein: CASTVTSGSTDTQYF

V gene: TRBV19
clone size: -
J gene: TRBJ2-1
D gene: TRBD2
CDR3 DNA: TGTGCCAGTAGAGGTTCCCTAGCGGGAGGGGATGAGCAGTTCTTC
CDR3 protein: CASRGSLAGGDEQFF

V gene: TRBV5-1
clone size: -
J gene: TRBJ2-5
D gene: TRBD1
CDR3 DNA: TGCGCCAGCACCACCGGGACAGGGACTCTTGAGACCCAGTACTTC
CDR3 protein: CASTTGTGTLETQYF

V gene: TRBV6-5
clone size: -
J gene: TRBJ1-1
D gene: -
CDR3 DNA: TGTGCCAGCGGGCAGGAGGGGCGCGGCACTGAAGCTTTCTTT
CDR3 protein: CASGQEGRGTEAFF

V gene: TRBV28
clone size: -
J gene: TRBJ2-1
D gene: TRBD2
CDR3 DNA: TGTGCCAGCAGTCGGCGGGGGATAGCGGTTGAGCAGTTCTTC
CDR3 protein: CASSRRGIAVEQFF

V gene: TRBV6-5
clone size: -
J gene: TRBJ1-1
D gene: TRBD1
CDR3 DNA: TGTGCCAGCAGTTACAAGGTTTCAGGGGGCACTGAAGCTTTCTTT
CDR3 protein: CASSYKVSGGTEAFF

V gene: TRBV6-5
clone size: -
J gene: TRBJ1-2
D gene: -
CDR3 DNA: TGTGCCAGCAGTTCGGGGACTTATGGCTACACCTTC
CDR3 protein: CASSSGTYGYTF

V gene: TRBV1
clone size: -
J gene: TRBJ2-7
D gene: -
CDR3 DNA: TGCACCAGCAGCCCGGGACTACCTCGGGAGCAGTACTTC
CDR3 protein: CTSSPGLPREQYF

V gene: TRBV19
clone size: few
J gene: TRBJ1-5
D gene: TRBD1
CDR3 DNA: TGTGCCAGTAGTTCGGACAGGAACAATCAGCCCCAGCATTTT
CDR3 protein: CASSSDRNNQPQHF

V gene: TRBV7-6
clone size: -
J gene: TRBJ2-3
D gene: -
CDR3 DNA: TGTGCCAGCAGCTTAGCGGGGAGAGATACGCAGTATTTT
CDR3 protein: CASSLAGRDTQYF

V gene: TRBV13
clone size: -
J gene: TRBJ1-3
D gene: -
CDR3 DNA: TGTGCCAGCAGCTCACTCTACTCTGGAAACACCATATATTTT
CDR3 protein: CASSSLYSGNTIYF

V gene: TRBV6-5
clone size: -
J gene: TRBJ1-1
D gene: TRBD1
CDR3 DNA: TGTGCCAGCAGTTTACAGGGGTACACTGAAGCTTTCTTT
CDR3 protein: CASSLQGYTEAFF

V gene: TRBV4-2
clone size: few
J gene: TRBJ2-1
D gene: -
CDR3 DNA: TGTGCCAGCAGCCAAGAACCCGGACAGGGAGGGAATGAGCAGTTCTTC
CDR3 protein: CASSQEPGQGGNEQFF

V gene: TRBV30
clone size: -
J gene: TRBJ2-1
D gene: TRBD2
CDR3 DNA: TGTGCCTGGAGTGAAGCGGGAGTGAATGAGCAGTTCTTC
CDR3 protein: CAWSEAGVNEQFF

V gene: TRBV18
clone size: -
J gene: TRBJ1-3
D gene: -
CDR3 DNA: TGTGCCAGCTCAGTAACCCCAGACTCTGGAAACACCATATATTTT
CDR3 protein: CASSVTPDSGNTIYF

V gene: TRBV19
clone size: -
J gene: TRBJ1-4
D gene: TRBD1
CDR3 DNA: TGTGCCAGTAGTATGGGACAGGGTAACGTGGGGGAAAAACTGTTTTTT
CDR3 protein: CASSMGQGNVGEKLFF

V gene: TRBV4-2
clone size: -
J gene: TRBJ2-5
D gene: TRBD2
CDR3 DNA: TGTGCCAGCAGCCAAGCTGAGGGAGCTAGCGGTCAAGAGACCCAGTACTTC
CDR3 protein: CASSQAEGASGQETQYF

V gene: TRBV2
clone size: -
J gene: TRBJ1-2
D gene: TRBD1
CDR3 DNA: TGTGCCAGCAGTCTTTCACAGGGGACCTATGGCTACACCTTC
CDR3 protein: CASSLSQGTYGYTF

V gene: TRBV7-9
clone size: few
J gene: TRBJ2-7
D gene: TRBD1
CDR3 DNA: TGTGCCAGCAGCTTTACAGGGGCTGGCAACGAGCAGTACTTC
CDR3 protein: CASSFTGAGNEQYF